This T cell receptor beta chain derives from a study of shared clonotypes between healthy human individuals. Study at large: The donor pool was made up of two women and three men aged 18 to 49. Every donor yielded three CD4 naive, three CD4 memory, two CD8 naive and one CD8 memory plate. Whole-study findings and limits: An anticipated effect of sequencing depth on clonotype sharing among donors was recognized. Among a few donors, approximately 5% of naive CD4 clonotypes were found in common.

The data were produced by immunoSEQ multiplex PCR, yet TCRdb's version contains in-frame clones alone and is incomplete. The repertoire holds more than 2 million clones, approximately 94% seen once, with 0.9% to 1.3% in the top ten. Naive-designated CD8 cells lacked CD45RO, were positively enriched for CCR7, and omitted terminally differentiated effector memory CD45RA+ cells. Germline lookup yields CDR1 SQVTM and CDR2 ANQGSEA. The CDR3 length is 11 residues. V lost 7 bases and J 2 bases, leaving 5 bases between the germline ends. To note about this clone: What it recognizes is unknown.

Material: naive CD8+ T cells sorted from blood. This receptor was taken from a man aged 18 to 30 in good health. The chain recombines TRBV29-1 with TRBJ2-2, with D unclear. CDR3 nucleotide sequence: TGCAGCGCAACCAACACCGGGGAGCTGTTTTTT. Translated, it gives CSATNTGELFF.